This T cell receptor (beta chain) stems from a study of T cell repertoires in cytomegalovirus infection. Study background: It can be stated that public TCR beta signatures indicated CMV infection as well as a matching HLA type.

TCRdb called the reads again in MiXCR, with one record for every CDR3 protein. This sample has 250,000 or so distinct CDR3 sequences, with 17% found just once. Details on this clonotype: Its antigen remains unknown.

This CDR3 is built from 17 residues. Germline CDR1 is MGHRA and CDR2 is YSYEKL. The V and J ends lost 4 bases and 1 base respectively, with 19 bases between them. Overall study findings and caveats: The cumulative frequency of public TCR beta families identified carriers of CMV plus the relevant HLA. HLA-C-restricted CMV-specific TCR beta clonotypes were dominant in the ex vivo response.

Sequencing used CD8+ T cells from PBMCs. This receptor was identified in a human donor in good health (CMV status not recorded). Some clones in this sample may be carry-over from other donors' samples. The chain employs TRBV4-1 and TRBJ1-1, with D uncertain. The CDR3 loop is CASSRGLRYLTNTEAFF. The CDR3 nucleotides are TGCGCCAGCAGCCGAGGCCTCAGGTATCTCACGAACACTGAAGCTTTCTTT.